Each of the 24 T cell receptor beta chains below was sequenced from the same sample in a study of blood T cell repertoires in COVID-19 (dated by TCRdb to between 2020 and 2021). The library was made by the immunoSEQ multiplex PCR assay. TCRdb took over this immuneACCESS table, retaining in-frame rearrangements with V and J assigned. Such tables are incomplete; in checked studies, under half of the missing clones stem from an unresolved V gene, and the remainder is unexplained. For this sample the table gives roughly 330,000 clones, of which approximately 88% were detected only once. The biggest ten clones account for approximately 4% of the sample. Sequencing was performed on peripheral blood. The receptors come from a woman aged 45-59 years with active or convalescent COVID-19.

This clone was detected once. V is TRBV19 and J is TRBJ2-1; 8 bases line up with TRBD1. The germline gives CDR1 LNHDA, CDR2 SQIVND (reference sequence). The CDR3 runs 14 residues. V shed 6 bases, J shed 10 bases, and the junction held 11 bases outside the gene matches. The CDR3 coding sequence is TGTGCCAGTAGATCGACAGGGGTCGATGGGGAGCAGTTCTTC. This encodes CASRSTGVDGEQFF.

The CDR3 here is CASSQVAGTRLYEQYF. The CDR3 DNA reads as TGTGCCAGCAGCCAAGTAGCAGGGACTAGACTCTACGAGCAGTACTTC. This sequence joins TRBV3-1 (or the pseudogene TRBV3-2) and TRBJ2-7; 8 bases are shared with TRBD2. The CDR3 has 16 amino acids. CDR1 is LGHDT, CDR2 YNNKEL, per germline (reference sequence). J lost 3 bases, V lost 1 base, and 8 bases had no gene match.

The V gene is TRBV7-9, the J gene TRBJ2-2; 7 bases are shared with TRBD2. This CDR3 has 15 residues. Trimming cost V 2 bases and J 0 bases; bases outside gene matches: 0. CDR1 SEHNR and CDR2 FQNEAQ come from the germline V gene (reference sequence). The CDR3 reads CASSLLAANTGELFF. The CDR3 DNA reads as TGTGCCAGCAGCTTACTAGCGGCGAACACCGGGGAGCTGTTTTTT. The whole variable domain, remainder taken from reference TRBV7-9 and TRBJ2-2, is DTGVSQNPRHKITKRGQNVTFRCDPISEHNRLYWYRQTLGQGPEFLTYFQNEAQLEKSRLLSDRFSAERPKGSFSTLEIQRTEQGDSAMYLCASSLLAANTGELFFGEGSRLTVL.

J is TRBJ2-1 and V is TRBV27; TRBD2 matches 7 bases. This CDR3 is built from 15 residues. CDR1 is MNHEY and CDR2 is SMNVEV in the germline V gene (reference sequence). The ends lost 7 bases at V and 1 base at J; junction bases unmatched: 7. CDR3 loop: CASTYWGGSYNEQFF. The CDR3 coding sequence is TGTGCCAGCACCTACTGGGGGGGATCCTACAATGAGCAGTTCTTC.

CDR3 region: CASSRDRVGYGYTF. The CDR3 DNA sequence: TGTGCCAGCAGTCGGGACAGGGTAGGGTATGGCTACACCTTC. The chain employs TRBV6-6 and TRBJ1-2, with TRBD1 matching 9 bases. The CDR3 runs to 14 residues. With 5 bases clipped from V and 5 bases from J, the junction kept 6 bases outside the gene matches. In germline, CDR1 is MNHNY, CDR2 SVGAGI (reference sequence).

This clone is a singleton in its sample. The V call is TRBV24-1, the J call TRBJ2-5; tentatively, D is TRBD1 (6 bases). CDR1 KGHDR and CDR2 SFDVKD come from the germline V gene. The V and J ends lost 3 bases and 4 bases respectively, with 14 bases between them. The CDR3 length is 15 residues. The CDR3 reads CATSDPADRAETQYF. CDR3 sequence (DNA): TGTGCCACCAGTGATCCCGCGGACAGAGCAGAGACCCAGTACTTC.

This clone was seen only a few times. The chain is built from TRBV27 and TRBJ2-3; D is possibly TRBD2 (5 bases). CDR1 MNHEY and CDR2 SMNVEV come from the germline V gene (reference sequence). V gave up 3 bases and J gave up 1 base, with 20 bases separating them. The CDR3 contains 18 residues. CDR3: CASSLTPSGEMGTDTQYF. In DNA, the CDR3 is TGTGCCAGCAGTTTGACCCCGTCTGGGGAGATGGGCACAGATACGCAGTATTTT.

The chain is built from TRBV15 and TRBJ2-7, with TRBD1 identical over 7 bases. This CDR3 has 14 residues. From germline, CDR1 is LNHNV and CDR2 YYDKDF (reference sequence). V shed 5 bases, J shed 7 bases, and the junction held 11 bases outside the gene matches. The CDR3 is CATSPDRVSREQYF. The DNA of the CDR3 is TGTGCCACCAGCCCCGACAGGGTTTCGAGGGAGCAGTACTTC.

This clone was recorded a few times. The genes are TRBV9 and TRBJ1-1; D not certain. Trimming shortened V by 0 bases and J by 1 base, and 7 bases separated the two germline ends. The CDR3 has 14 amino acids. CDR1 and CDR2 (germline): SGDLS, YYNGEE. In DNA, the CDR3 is TGTGCCAGCAGCGTAGGGGCAGAGAACACTGAAGCTTTCTTT. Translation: CASSVGAENTEAFF.

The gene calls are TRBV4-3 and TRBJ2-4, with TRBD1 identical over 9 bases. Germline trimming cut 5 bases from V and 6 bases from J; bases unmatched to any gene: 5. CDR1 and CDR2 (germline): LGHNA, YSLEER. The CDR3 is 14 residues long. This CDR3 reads CASSSGTGLNIQYF. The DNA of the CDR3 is TGCGCCAGCAGCTCCGGGACAGGGTTAAACATTCAGTACTTC.

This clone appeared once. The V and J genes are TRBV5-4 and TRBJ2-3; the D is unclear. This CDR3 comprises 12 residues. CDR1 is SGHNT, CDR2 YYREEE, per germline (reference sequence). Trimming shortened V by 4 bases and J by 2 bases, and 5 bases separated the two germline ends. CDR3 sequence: CASSPNTDTQYF. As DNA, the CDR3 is TGTGCCAGCAGCCCCAACACAGATACGCAGTATTTT. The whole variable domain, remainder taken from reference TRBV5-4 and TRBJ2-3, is ETGVTQSPTHLIKTRGQQVTLRCSSQSGHNTVSWYQQALGQGPQFIFQYYREEENGRGNFPPRFSGLQFPNYSSELNVNALELDDSALYLCASSPNTDTQYFGPGTRLTVL.

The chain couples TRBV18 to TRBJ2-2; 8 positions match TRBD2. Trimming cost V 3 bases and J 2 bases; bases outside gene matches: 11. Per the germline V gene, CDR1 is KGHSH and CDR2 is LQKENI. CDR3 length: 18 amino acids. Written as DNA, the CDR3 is TGTGCCAGCTCACCCCGGGATCTAAGCGGGGGTAACACCGGGGAGCTGTTTTTT. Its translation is CASSPRDLSGGNTGELFF.

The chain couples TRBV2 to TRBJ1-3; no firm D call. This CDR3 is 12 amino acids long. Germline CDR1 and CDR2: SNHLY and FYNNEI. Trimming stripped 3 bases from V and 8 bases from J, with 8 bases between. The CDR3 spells CASSEQSDTIYF. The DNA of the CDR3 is TGTGCCAGCAGTGAGCAATCAGACACCATATATTTT. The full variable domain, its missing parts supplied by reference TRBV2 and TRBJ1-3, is EPEVTQTPSHQVTQMGQEVILRCVPISNHLYFYWYRQILGQKVEFLVSFYNNEISEKSEIFDDQFSVERPDGSNFTLKIRSTKLEDSAMYFCASSEQSDTIYFGEGSWLTVV.

The CDR3 loop is CASSSGSNQPQHF. DNA for the CDR3: TGTGCCAGCAGTTCCGGGAGCAATCAGCCCCAGCATTTT. The chain is built from TRBV6-6 and TRBJ1-5; D is unclear. The CDR3 is 13 amino acids. Deletions cut 4 bases from V and 1 base from J, with 5 bases between. In germline, CDR1 is MNHNY, CDR2 SVGAGI (reference sequence).

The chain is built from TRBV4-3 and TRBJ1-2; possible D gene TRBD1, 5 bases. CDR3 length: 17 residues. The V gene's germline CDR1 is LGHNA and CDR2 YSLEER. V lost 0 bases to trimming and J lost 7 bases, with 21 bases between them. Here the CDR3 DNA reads TGCGCCAGCAGCCAAGATTTTCTAATATGGGGCAGGCGTGGCTACACCTTC. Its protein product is CASSQDFLIWGRRGYTF.

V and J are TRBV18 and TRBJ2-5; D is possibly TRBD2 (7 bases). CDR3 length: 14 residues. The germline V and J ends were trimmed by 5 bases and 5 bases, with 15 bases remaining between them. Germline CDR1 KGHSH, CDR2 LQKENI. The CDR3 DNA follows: TGTGCCAGCTCATCCTTACAGGGAGGGGAGACCCAGTACTTC. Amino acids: CASSSLQGGETQYF.

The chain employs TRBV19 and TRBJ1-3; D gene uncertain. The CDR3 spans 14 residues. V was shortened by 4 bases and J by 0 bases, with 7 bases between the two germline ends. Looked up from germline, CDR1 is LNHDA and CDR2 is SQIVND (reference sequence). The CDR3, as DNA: TGTGCCAGTAGTACTGTGTTCTCTGGAAACACCATATATTTT. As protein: CASSTVFSGNTIYF.

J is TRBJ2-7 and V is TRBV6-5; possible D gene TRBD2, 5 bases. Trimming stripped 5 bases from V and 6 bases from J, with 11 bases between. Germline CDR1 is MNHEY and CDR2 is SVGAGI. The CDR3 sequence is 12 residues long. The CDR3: CASSSGGREQYF. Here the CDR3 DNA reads TGTGCCAGCAGTAGTGGAGGTCGCGAGCAGTACTTC.

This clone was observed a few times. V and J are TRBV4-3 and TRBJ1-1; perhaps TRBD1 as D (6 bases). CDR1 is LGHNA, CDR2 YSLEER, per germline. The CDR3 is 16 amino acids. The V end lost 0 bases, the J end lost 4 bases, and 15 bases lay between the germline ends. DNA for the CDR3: TGCGCCAGCAGCCAAGATATTCACAGGGCCATCACTGAAGCTTTCTTT. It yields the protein CASSQDIHRAITEAFF.

CDR3 loop: CASSQVSGLGAYEQYF. The CDR3 bases are TGTGCCAGCAGCCAAGTATCAGGGCTAGGGGCCTACGAGCAGTACTTC. The rearrangement links TRBV4-2 to TRBJ2-7; possibly TRBD1 for D (5 bases). Trimming took off 1 base at V and 2 bases at J, with 15 bases between the two ends. CDR1 and CDR2 from the germline V gene are LGHNA and YNFKEQ. The length of the CDR3 is 16 residues.

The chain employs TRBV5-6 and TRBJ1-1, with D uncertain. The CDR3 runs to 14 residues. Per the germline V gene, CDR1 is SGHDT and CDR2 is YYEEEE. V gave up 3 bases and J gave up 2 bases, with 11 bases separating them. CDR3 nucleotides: TGTGCCAGCAGCTCCCTGAGGCGCAACACTGAAGCTTTCTTT. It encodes CASSSLRRNTEAFF.

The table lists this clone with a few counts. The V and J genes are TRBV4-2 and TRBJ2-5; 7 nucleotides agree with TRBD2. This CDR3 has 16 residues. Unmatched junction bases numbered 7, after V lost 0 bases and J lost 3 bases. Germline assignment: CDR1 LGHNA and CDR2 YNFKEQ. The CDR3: CASSQDQAGAEETQYF. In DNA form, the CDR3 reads TGTGCCAGCAGCCAAGATCAGGCGGGAGCGGAAGAGACCCAGTACTTC.

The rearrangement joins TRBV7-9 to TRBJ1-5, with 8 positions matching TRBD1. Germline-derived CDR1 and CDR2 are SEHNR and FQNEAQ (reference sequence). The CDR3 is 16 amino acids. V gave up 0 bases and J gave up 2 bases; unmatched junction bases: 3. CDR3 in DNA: TGTGCCAGCAGCTTAGCGGTGGGACAGGGCAATCAGCCCCAGCATTTT. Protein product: CASSLAVGQGNQPQHF.

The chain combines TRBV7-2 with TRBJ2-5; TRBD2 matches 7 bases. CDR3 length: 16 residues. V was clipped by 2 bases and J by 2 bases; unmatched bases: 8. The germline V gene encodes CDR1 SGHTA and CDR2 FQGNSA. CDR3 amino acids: CASSLNERERQETQYF. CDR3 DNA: TGTGCCAGCAGCTTAAATGAGCGGGAACGGCAAGAGACCCAGTACTTC.